The following is a T cell receptor (beta chain) sequence with its context. The antigen is undetermined. Sequence at one end of the junction differs from germline and may be a read error. These data come from a study of OX40 agonist ivuxolimab in advanced cancers. Overall study context: In three patients, partial responses were observed, one with hepatocellular carcinoma and two with cutaneous melanoma.

Findings and caveats of the study: Some patients who did not respond also had low normalized T-cell clonal expansion.

Profiling relied on immunoSEQ multiplex PCR, and the TCRdb table lists in-frame clones only, not all of them. The table records over 25,000 clones, around 80% of them present only once. Germline loops: CDR1 SSHAT, CDR2 FNYEAQ (reference sequence). CDR3 length: 13 residues. The chain couples TRBV7-7 to TRBJ1-2; 7 bases map to TRBD1. The TCR was taken from an adult with an advanced solid tumor such as melanoma, head and neck, liver or kidney cancer. Sequences were derived from CD4+ or CD8+ T cells sorted from blood, sampled in a trial of the OX40 agonist ivuxolimab. The CDR3 region has the DNA TGTGCTAGCAGCACGGGACAGAACTATGGCTACACCTTC. It encodes CASSTGQNYGYTF.